This paragraph covers one T cell receptor beta chain sequence. Original processing notes: Researchers report that nucleated cell counts were estimated from reference gene primer amplification. Clones were read by immunoSEQ multiplex PCR, and TCRdb kept only the in-frame ones, dropping some. Clone size and V and J calls were adopted from that table, with D and trimming inferred from the DNA. This repertoire shows just over 90,000 clones, about three quarters found once; its top ten account for over 6%. The data were obtained in a study of blood T cell repertoires in COVID-19. Looking at the study overall: COVID-19 samples, acute and convalescent, were from the United States, Italy and Spain. The analysed material was cDNA or gDNA that came from T cells, B-cell-depleted T cells, or PBMCs.

Germline V lookup: CDR1 SGHRS, CDR2 YFSETQ. The CDR3 is 14 residues long. Trimming cost V 0 bases and J 5 bases, with 8 bases left between them. This receptor was obtained from a man between 65 and 85 years old with acute or convalescent COVID-19. The chain has TRBV5-1 and TRBJ2-2; D call uncertain. Sequenced input: peripheral blood. The CDR3 sequence is CASSLGGSTGELFF. CDR3 DNA sequence: TGCGCCAGCAGCTTGGGCGGATCGACCGGGGAGCTGTTTTTT.